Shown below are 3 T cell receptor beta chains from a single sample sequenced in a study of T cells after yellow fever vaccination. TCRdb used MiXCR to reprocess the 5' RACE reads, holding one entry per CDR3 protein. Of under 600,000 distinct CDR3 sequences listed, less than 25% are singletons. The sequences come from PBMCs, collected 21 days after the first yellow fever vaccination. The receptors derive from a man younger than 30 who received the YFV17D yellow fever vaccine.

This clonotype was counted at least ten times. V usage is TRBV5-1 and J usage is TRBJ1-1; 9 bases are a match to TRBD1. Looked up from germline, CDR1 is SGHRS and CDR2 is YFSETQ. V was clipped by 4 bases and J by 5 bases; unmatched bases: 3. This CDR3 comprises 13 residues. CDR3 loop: CASSTDRGTEAFF. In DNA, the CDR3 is TGCGCCAGCAGCACAGACAGGGGGACTGAAGCTTTCTTT. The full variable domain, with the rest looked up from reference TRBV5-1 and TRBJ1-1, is KAGVTQTPRYLIKTRGQQVTLSCSPISGHRSVSWYQQTPGQGLQFLFEYFSETQRNKGNFPGRFSGRQFSNSRSEMNVSTLELGDSALYLCASSTDRGTEAFFGQGTRLTVV.

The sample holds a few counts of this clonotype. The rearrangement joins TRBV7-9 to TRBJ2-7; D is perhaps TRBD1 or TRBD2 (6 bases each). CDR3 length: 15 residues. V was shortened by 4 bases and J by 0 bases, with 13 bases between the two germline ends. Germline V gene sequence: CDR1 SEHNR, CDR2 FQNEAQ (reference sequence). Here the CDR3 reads CASSSGGPGSYEQYV. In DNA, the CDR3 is TGTGCCAGCAGCTCCGGGGGCCCCGGCTCCTACGAGCAGTACGTC.

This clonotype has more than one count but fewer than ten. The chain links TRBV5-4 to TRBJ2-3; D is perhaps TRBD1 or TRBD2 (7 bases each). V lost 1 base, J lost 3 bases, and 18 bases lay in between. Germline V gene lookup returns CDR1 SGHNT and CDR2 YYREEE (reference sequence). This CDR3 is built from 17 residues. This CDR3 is CASSLSAGGRATDTQYF. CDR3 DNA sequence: TGTGCCAGCAGCTTGTCAGCAGGGGGGAGGGCTACAGATACGCAGTATTTT.